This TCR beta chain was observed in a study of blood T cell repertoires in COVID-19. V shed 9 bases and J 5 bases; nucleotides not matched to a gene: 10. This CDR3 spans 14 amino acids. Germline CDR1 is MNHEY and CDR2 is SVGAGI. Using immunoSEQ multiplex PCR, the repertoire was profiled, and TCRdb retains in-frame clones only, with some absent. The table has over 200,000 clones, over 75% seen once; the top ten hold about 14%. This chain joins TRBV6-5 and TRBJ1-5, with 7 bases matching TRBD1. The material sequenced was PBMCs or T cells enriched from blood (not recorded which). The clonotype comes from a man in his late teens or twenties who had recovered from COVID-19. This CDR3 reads CASTTYRGDQPQHF. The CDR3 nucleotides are TGTGCCAGTACTACCTACAGGGGCGATCAGCCCCAGCATTTT.